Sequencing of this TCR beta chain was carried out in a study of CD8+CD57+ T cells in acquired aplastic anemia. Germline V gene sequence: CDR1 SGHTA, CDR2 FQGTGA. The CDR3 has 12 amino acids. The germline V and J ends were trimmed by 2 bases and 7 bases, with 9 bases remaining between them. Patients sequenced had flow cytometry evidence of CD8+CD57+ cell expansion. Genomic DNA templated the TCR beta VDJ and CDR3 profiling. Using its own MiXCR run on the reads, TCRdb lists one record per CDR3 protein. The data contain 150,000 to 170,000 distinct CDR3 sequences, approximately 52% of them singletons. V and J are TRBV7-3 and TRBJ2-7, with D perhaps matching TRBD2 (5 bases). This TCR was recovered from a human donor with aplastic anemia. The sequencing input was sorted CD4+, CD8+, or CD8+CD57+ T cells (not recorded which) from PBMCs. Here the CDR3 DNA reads TGTGCCAGCAGCTTAGCGGGTCTGGAGCAGTACTTC. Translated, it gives CASSLAGLEQYF.